Listed below are T cell receptor beta chains from one sample, sequenced in a study of neurological immune-mediated disorders. TCRdb independently ran MiXCR on the 5' RACE reads; one entry per CDR3 protein. The sample holds tens of thousands of distinct CDR3 sequences, about 13% seen once. The sequenced material came from PBMCs. Receptors were obtained from a female donor in good health. CDR3s include the opening cysteine and the closing phenylalanine or tryptophan. Each record gives: clone size, V gene, D gene, J gene, CDR3 DNA, CDR3 protein. D genes are given only for firm matches. Size tells how often a clone was seen (once, few, many) or the class of an expanded clone, and some rows leave it out.

clone size: many
V gene: TRBV20-1
D gene: NA
J gene: TRBJ2-3
CDR3 DNA: TGCAGTGCTAGTGGCCACTCTAGCACAGATACGCAGTATTTT
CDR3 protein: CSASGHSSTDTQYF

clone size: many
V gene: TRBV12-3/TRBV12-4
D gene: NA
J gene: TRBJ1-3
CDR3 DNA: TGTGCCAGCAGTTTCGGGGGAAACACCATATATTTT
CDR3 protein: CASSFGGNTIYF

clone size: NA
V gene: TRBV20-1
D gene: NA
J gene: TRBJ2-3
CDR3 DNA: TGCAGTGCTAGAGTCCGCCTGGGCGATACGCAGTATTTT
CDR3 protein: CSARVRLGDTQYF

clone size: many
V gene: TRBV5-1
D gene: NA
J gene: TRBJ1-1
CDR3 DNA: TGCGCCAGCAGCTTGTTCGCAGGAGGCGCGACTGAAGCTTTCTTT
CDR3 protein: CASSLFAGGATEAFF

clone size: many
V gene: TRBV6-2/TRBV6-3
D gene: NA
J gene: TRBJ2-1
CDR3 DNA: TGTGCCAGCAGCCTATTCGTGAGCTCCTACAATGAGCAGTTCTTC
CDR3 protein: CASSLFVSSYNEQFF

clone size: many
V gene: TRBV5-1
D gene: NA
J gene: TRBJ2-1
CDR3 DNA: TGCGCCAGCAGTCCGGGGACAACCAATGAGCAGTTCTTC
CDR3 protein: CASSPGTTNEQFF

clone size: many
V gene: TRBV15
D gene: NA
J gene: TRBJ1-4
CDR3 DNA: TGTGCCACCAGCAGAGTTCCTTGGGGGACTAATGAAAAACTGTTTTTT
CDR3 protein: CATSRVPWGTNEKLFF

clone size: many
V gene: TRBV9
D gene: NA
J gene: TRBJ2-7
CDR3 DNA: TGTGCCAGCAGCGTAGGGAGCGGGCCCTCCTACGAGCAGTACTTC
CDR3 protein: CASSVGSGPSYEQYF

clone size: many
V gene: TRBV5-6
D gene: NA
J gene: TRBJ2-3
CDR3 DNA: TGTGCCAGCAGCCCAGGGAATTTACAGACCACAGATACGCAGTATTTT
CDR3 protein: CASSPGNLQTTDTQYF

clone size: many
V gene: TRBV7-2
D gene: NA
J gene: TRBJ2-3
CDR3 DNA: TGTGCCAGCAGCGTCTTCGGGGGAGGCACAGATACGCAGTATTTT
CDR3 protein: CASSVFGGGTDTQYF

clone size: many
V gene: TRBV27
D gene: NA
J gene: TRBJ1-4
CDR3 DNA: TGTGCCAGCAGTTTATTAGGGAGGGATGAAAAACTGTTTTTT
CDR3 protein: CASSLLGRDEKLFF

clone size: many
V gene: TRBV18
D gene: NA
J gene: TRBJ2-3
CDR3 DNA: TGTGCCAGCTCACCAGCCGGGACCCCCGGCACAGATACGCAGTATTTT
CDR3 protein: CASSPAGTPGTDTQYF

clone size: NA
V gene: TRBV28
D gene: NA
J gene: TRBJ1-1
CDR3 DNA: TGTGCCAGCAGTTTAGTTAGGGGACAAAACACTGAAGCTTTCTTT
CDR3 protein: CASSLVRGQNTEAFF

clone size: many
V gene: TRBV10-3
D gene: NA
J gene: TRBJ2-1
CDR3 DNA: TGTGCCATCAGTGAGTCTTCTGAGCAGTTCTTC
CDR3 protein: CAISESSEQFF

clone size: many
V gene: TRBV20-1
D gene: NA
J gene: TRBJ1-3
CDR3 DNA: TGCAGTGCCGCGGGCGGAGGGCCTGGAAACACCATATATTTT
CDR3 protein: CSAAGGGPGNTIYF

clone size: many
V gene: TRBV12-3/TRBV12-4
D gene: NA
J gene: TRBJ2-1
CDR3 DNA: TGTGCCAGCAGTCGAGCGGTTTCCTCCTACAATGAGCAGTTCTTC
CDR3 protein: CASSRAVSSYNEQFF

clone size: many
V gene: TRBV25-1
D gene: NA
J gene: TRBJ1-1
CDR3 DNA: TGTGCCAGCAGTGCCCACGGACAGCTGAACACTGAAGCTTTCTTT
CDR3 protein: CASSAHGQLNTEAFF

clone size: many
V gene: TRBV5-1
D gene: NA
J gene: TRBJ1-4
CDR3 DNA: TGCGCCAGCAGCTTGGGACAGACTAATGAAAAACTGTTTTTT
CDR3 protein: CASSLGQTNEKLFF

clone size: many
V gene: TRBV5-1
D gene: NA
J gene: TRBJ2-3
CDR3 DNA: TGCGCCAGTCAAGAGGTGCTCACAGATACGCAGTATTTT
CDR3 protein: CASQEVLTDTQYF

clone size: many
V gene: TRBV3-1
D gene: NA
J gene: TRBJ2-3
CDR3 DNA: TGTGCCAGCAGCCAAGTACCGTTAGATACGCAGTATTTT
CDR3 protein: CASSQVPLDTQYF

clone size: few
V gene: TRBV4-2
D gene: TRBD1
J gene: TRBJ1-5
CDR3 DNA: TGTGCCAGCAGCCCCACCCCAGGGGGAGTTCAGCCCCAGCATTTT
CDR3 protein: CASSPTPGGVQPQHF

clone size: many
V gene: TRBV10-3
D gene: TRBD1
J gene: TRBJ1-6
CDR3 DNA: TGTGCCATCAGTTCCTTTGGGACAGGCAGCTCCTATAATTCACCCCTCCACTTT
CDR3 protein: CAISSFGTGSSYNSPLHF

clone size: many
V gene: TRBV27
D gene: NA
J gene: TRBJ2-2
CDR3 DNA: TGTGCCAGCGGAACTTATAGCGACACCGGGGAGCTGTTTTTT
CDR3 protein: CASGTYSDTGELFF

clone size: NA
V gene: TRBV30
D gene: NA
J gene: TRBJ1-4
CDR3 DNA: TGTGCCTGGAGTCTGCGGGGGCGGGATGAAAAACTGTTTTTT
CDR3 protein: CAWSLRGRDEKLFF

clone size: many
V gene: TRBV9
D gene: TRBD1
J gene: TRBJ2-5
CDR3 DNA: TGTGCCAGCAGCCCCCAAGGGACAGGGGGGGTGGAGACCCAGTACTTC
CDR3 protein: CASSPQGTGGVETQYF

clone size: many
V gene: TRBV12-3/TRBV12-4
D gene: NA
J gene: TRBJ2-1
CDR3 DNA: TGTGCCAGCAGTATGAGCTACAATGAGCAGTTCTTC
CDR3 protein: CASSMSYNEQFF

clone size: many
V gene: TRBV27
D gene: NA
J gene: TRBJ1-2
CDR3 DNA: TGTGCCAGCAGAAGTCAGGGGCTTGCAGGTGGCTACACCTTC
CDR3 protein: CASRSQGLAGGYTF

clone size: many
V gene: TRBV14
D gene: NA
J gene: TRBJ2-5
CDR3 DNA: TGTGCCAGCAGCCTAATTCGCGGGGAGACCCAGTACTTC
CDR3 protein: CASSLIRGETQYF

clone size: few
V gene: TRBV19
D gene: NA
J gene: TRBJ2-1
CDR3 DNA: TGTGCCAGTAGCCCACGGACAGCCATTAACAATGAGCAGTTCTTC
CDR3 protein: CASSPRTAINNEQFF

clone size: many
V gene: TRBV5-1
D gene: TRBD1
J gene: TRBJ1-5
CDR3 DNA: TGCGCCAGCAGCGCCTCCGGGACAGGGGGCCAGCCCCAGCATTTT
CDR3 protein: CASSASGTGGQPQHF

clone size: many
V gene: TRBV7-8
D gene: TRBD1
J gene: TRBJ2-1
CDR3 DNA: TGTGCCAGCAGCTCACCTACAGGGGGCTCCCACAATGAGCAGTTCTTC
CDR3 protein: CASSSPTGGSHNEQFF

clone size: many
V gene: TRBV5-1
D gene: TRBD2
J gene: TRBJ2-7
CDR3 DNA: TGCGCCAGCAGCTCCCCCGGGACTAGCGTTACCAACGAGCAGTACTTC
CDR3 protein: CASSSPGTSVTNEQYF

clone size: many
V gene: TRBV20-1
D gene: NA
J gene: TRBJ2-1
CDR3 DNA: TGCAGTGCCCACGCGAGCGGGCGCTCCTACAATGAGCAGTTCTTC
CDR3 protein: CSAHASGRSYNEQFF

clone size: many
V gene: TRBV27
D gene: NA
J gene: TRBJ2-7
CDR3 DNA: TGTGCCAGCAACCCTCCAGGAAACTCCTACGAGCAGTACTTC
CDR3 protein: CASNPPGNSYEQYF

clone size: many
V gene: TRBV20-1
D gene: TRBD1
J gene: TRBJ1-1
CDR3 DNA: TGCAGTGCTAGAGATCAGGGGGGCCACACTGAAGCTTTCTTT
CDR3 protein: CSARDQGGHTEAFF

clone size: many
V gene: TRBV20-1
D gene: NA
J gene: TRBJ1-2
CDR3 DNA: TGCAGTGCGCCTCAGGGAGTAGGGTATGGCTACACCTTC
CDR3 protein: CSAPQGVGYGYTF

clone size: few
V gene: TRBV18
D gene: TRBD1
J gene: TRBJ1-1
CDR3 DNA: TGTGCCAGCTCCCAAGGGACAGGGGAAACTGAAGCTTTCTTT
CDR3 protein: CASSQGTGETEAFF

clone size: many
V gene: TRBV9
D gene: TRBD2
J gene: TRBJ2-1
CDR3 DNA: TGTGCCAGCAGCGTAGCTGTTAGCGGGGGATACAATGAGCAGTTCTTC
CDR3 protein: CASSVAVSGGYNEQFF

clone size: once
V gene: TRBV7-2
D gene: NA
J gene: TRBJ2-5
CDR3 DNA: TGTGCCAGCAGCTTCGAGCAGGGCAGGACCCAAGAGACCCAGTACTTC
CDR3 protein: CASSFEQGRTQETQYF

clone size: many
V gene: TRBV10-3
D gene: NA
J gene: TRBJ1-3
CDR3 DNA: TGTGCCATCAGTGAGTCGAAGGGACTGAGAAACACCATATATTTT
CDR3 protein: CAISESKGLRNTIYF

clone size: many
V gene: TRBV20-1
D gene: NA
J gene: TRBJ1-1
CDR3 DNA: TGCAGTGCTCAACCACCAGGGGCCCCCGAAGCTTTCTTT
CDR3 protein: CSAQPPGAPEAFF

clone size: many
V gene: TRBV20-1
D gene: NA
J gene: TRBJ2-5
CDR3 DNA: TGCAGTGCTCCCGCTTGGGCCGGGGAGACCCAGTACTTC
CDR3 protein: CSAPAWAGETQYF

clone size: many
V gene: TRBV3-1
D gene: NA
J gene: TRBJ2-7
CDR3 DNA: TGTGCCAGCAGCCAAGATTTCGGACCCACCGTCGAGCAGTACTTC
CDR3 protein: CASSQDFGPTVEQYF

clone size: NA
V gene: TRBV5-1
D gene: TRBD1
J gene: TRBJ2-2
CDR3 DNA: TGCGCCAGCAGCCCGGGACAGTTTACGAACACCGGGGAGCTGTTTTTT
CDR3 protein: CASSPGQFTNTGELFF

clone size: many
V gene: TRBV5-1
D gene: NA
J gene: TRBJ1-1
CDR3 DNA: TGCGCCAGCAGCTTGGGAGGGACGAAGAACACTGAAGCTTTCTTT
CDR3 protein: CASSLGGTKNTEAFF

clone size: medium-sized
V gene: TRBV29-1
D gene: NA
J gene: TRBJ2-7
CDR3 DNA: TGCAGCGGGGGGGACAGCTACGAGCAGTACTTC
CDR3 protein: CSGGDSYEQYF

clone size: many
V gene: TRBV2
D gene: TRBD2
J gene: TRBJ2-7
CDR3 DNA: TGTGCCAGCAGGTGGACTAGCGGGAGCCACGAGCAGTACTTC
CDR3 protein: CASRWTSGSHEQYF

clone size: many
V gene: TRBV24-1
D gene: TRBD2
J gene: TRBJ2-1
CDR3 DNA: TGTGCCACCAGTGAGTACAGTGGGGCTAGCGGGAGTTCCCAAGAGCAGTTCTTC
CDR3 protein: CATSEYSGASGSSQEQFF

clone size: many
V gene: TRBV20-1
D gene: NA
J gene: TRBJ1-1
CDR3 DNA: TGCAGTGCTAGAGAGGTGAACACTGAAGCTTTCTTT
CDR3 protein: CSAREVNTEAFF

clone size: many
V gene: TRBV3-1
D gene: NA
J gene: TRBJ1-2
CDR3 DNA: TGTGCCAGCAGCCAAGACAGCAGTAGGGGTGGCTACACCTTC
CDR3 protein: CASSQDSSRGGYTF

clone size: many
V gene: TRBV29-1
D gene: NA
J gene: TRBJ2-7
CDR3 DNA: TGCAGCGTTGAATCGGGTAATACCTACGAGCAGTACTTC
CDR3 protein: CSVESGNTYEQYF

clone size: many
V gene: TRBV5-1
D gene: NA
J gene: TRBJ1-1
CDR3 DNA: TGCGCCAGCAGCTCGAGGCCCCGGGGGGCACTTGCTGAAGCTTTCTTT
CDR3 protein: CASSSRPRGALAEAFF

clone size: many
V gene: TRBV6-2/TRBV6-3
D gene: NA
J gene: TRBJ2-3
CDR3 DNA: TGTGCCAGCAGTTACTCGCATCTCTCTGGGACATCCACAGATACGCAGTATTTT
CDR3 protein: CASSYSHLSGTSTDTQYF

clone size: many
V gene: TRBV7-2
D gene: NA
J gene: TRBJ2-5
CDR3 DNA: TGTGCCAGCAGCTTAGAGTTCTGGCAGGCAACCCAGTACTTC
CDR3 protein: CASSLEFWQATQYF

clone size: few
V gene: TRBV18
D gene: TRBD1
J gene: TRBJ1-5
CDR3 DNA: TGTGCCAGCGGGACAGCTTATAGCAATCAGCCCCAGCATTTT
CDR3 protein: CASGTAYSNQPQHF

clone size: many
V gene: TRBV12-3/TRBV12-4
D gene: NA
J gene: TRBJ1-1
CDR3 DNA: TGTGCCAGCAGTTTCGGGACTAACACTGAAGCTTTCTTT
CDR3 protein: CASSFGTNTEAFF